The 28 T cell receptor beta chains below come from one sample, sequenced in a study of regulatory T cells in long-lasting Graves disease. CDR3-region Arm-PCR and iRepertoire HTBI primers produced the TCR beta libraries. Each CDR3 protein is one row after TCRdb ran MiXCR on the multiplex PCR reads. The sample shows 620,000 or so distinct CDR3 sequences, roughly 16% of them seen only once. Time point described: newly diagnosed GD, antithyroid drugs for less than 3 months. Generation of the TCR library employed RNA extracted from PBMCs. These same data were also listed under a study on T cells in Graves' hyperthyroidism and ophthalmopathy.

This specimen was peripheral blood mononuclear cells (PBMCs), taken at new diagnosis, from a patient treated with antithyroid drugs. These TCRs come from a woman in her thirties with Graves disease.

This clonotype was seen many times. The chain joins TRBV20-1 to TRBJ1-4; 11 bases are shared with TRBD1. CDR3 length: 17 residues. CDR1 is DFQATT, CDR2 SNEGSKA, per germline (reference sequence). After removal of 3 bases from V and 1 base from J, the junction contained 7 bases not matched to a gene. The CDR3 loop is CSASLQDRGRTNEKLFF. The CDR3 DNA reads as TGCAGTGCTAGTTTACAGGACAGGGGGCGAACTAATGAAAAACTGTTTTTT.

This clonotype came up a few times. V is TRBV27 and J is TRBJ2-7; 7 positions match TRBD2. With 8 bases clipped from V and 3 bases from J, the junction kept 13 bases outside the gene matches. Germline loops: CDR1 MNHEY, CDR2 SMNVEV (reference sequence). The CDR3 contains 15 residues. CDR3 DNA sequence: TGTGCCAGCGGCCGACCGTTGTGGGGGGGCTACGAGCAGTACTTC. It translates to CASGRPLWGGYEQYF.

This clonotype was detected many times. The chain carries TRBV2 and TRBJ2-3, with no clear D. Germline V lookup: CDR1 SNHLY, CDR2 FYNNEI. Trimming took 0 bases from V and 8 from J, leaving 6 bases between them. The CDR3 is made up of 12 amino acids. CDR3 loop: CASSEAKATQYF. The CDR3 bases are TGTGCCAGCAGTGAAGCAAAGGCTACGCAGTATTTT.

Notes on this clonotype: This may be a read error, as it is one base from a much larger clone. The CDR3 carries no conserved terminal phenylalanine or tryptophan, so it likely arises from a read error. The chain employs TRBV11-1 and TRBJ1-1; D unclear. V was shortened by 1 base and J by 0 bases, with 12 bases between the two germline ends. The length of the CDR3 is 16 residues. Germline V gene lookup returns CDR1 SGHAT and CDR2 FQDESV (reference sequence). Here the CDR3 reads CASSLVPSLVNTEAFS. The CDR3 DNA reads as TGTGCCAGCAGCTTAGTTCCGTCTCTAGTGAACACTGAAGCTTTCTCT.

This clonotype was seen many times. The V call is TRBV28, the J call TRBJ1-6, with 8 bases identical to TRBD1. Germline V gives CDR1 MDHEN, CDR2 SYDVKM. V trimming: 7 bases; J trimming: 3 bases; junction bases outside the gene matches: 8. The CDR3 totals 16 residues. CDR3 sequence: CASILRGTGYNSPLHF. CDR3 DNA: TGTGCCAGCATCCTCCGGGGGACAGGCTATAATTCACCCCTCCACTTT.

This clonotype was seen repeatedly, ten times or more. The J gene is TRBJ1-4, the V gene TRBV3-1; 9 bases map to TRBD1. This CDR3 is 19 amino acids long. V lost 4 bases and J lost 3; bases outside the gene matches: 15. Germline V gene lookup returns CDR1 LGHDT and CDR2 YNNKEL (reference sequence). DNA of the CDR3: TGTGCCAGCAGCCTCCGGTCCGGGACAGGGTTAAGCCCTAATGAAAAACTGTTTTTT. It specifies CASSLRSGTGLSPNEKLFF. The full variable domain, completed using reference TRBV3-1 and TRBJ1-4, is DTAVSQTPKYLVTQMGNDKSIKCEQNLGHDTMYWYKQDSKKFLKIMFSYNNKELIINETVPNRFSPKSPDKAHLNLHINSLELGDSAVYFCASSLRSGTGLSPNEKLFFGSGTQLSVL.

V is TRBV9 and J is TRBJ2-1; D may be TRBD1 or TRBD2 (5 bases each). The germline V and J ends were trimmed by 1 base and 5 bases, with 7 bases remaining between them. Germline-derived CDR1 and CDR2 are SGDLS and YYNGEE. The CDR3 length is 13 residues. The CDR3 loop is CASSVLGDNEQFF. The CDR3 nucleotides read TGTGCCAGCAGCGTATTGGGGGACAATGAGCAGTTCTTC.

This clonotype has just a few counts. The V and J genes are TRBV6-1 and TRBJ2-7; the D is unclear. V lost 2 bases and J 0 bases, leaving 8 bases between the germline ends. Per germline, CDR1 MNHNS and CDR2 SASEGT. This CDR3 comprises 14 residues. For the CDR3, the DNA is TGTGCCAGCAGTGAAACGGCAGGCTCCTACGAGCAGTACTTC. It translates to CASSETAGSYEQYF.

There are many counts of this clonotype. This chain joins TRBV20-1 and TRBJ2-7, with 10 nucleotides matching TRBD1. Trimming took 3 bases from V and 6 from J; bases not matched to a gene: 8. The length of the CDR3 is 14 residues. Looked up from germline, CDR1 is DFQATT and CDR2 is SNEGSKA (reference sequence). CDR3 nucleotides: TGCAGTGCTAGGACCGGGACAGGGGCTCTCGAGCAGTACTTC. This codes for CSARTGTGALEQYF.

The rearrangement joins TRBV5-1 to TRBJ2-5; TRBD2 aligns across 7 bases. The J segment lost 3 bases and the V segment lost 3 bases, leaving 5 bases of the junction unmatched. This CDR3 has 14 residues. In germline, CDR1 is SGHRS, CDR2 YFSETQ. The CDR3 region has the DNA TGCGCCAGCAGCTCGGGAGGTTACGAAGAGACCCAGTACTTC. Residues: CASSSGGYEETQYF.

With regard to this clonotype: A much larger clone sits a single nucleotide away, making a read error possible. This chain connects TRBV6-2 or TRBV6-3 to TRBJ1-1; D perhaps matches TRBD1 (6 bases). The CDR3 consists of 15 residues. Germline CDR1 MNHEY, CDR2 SVGEGT. Here the CDR3 reads CASSDGGTSNTGAFF. In DNA, the CDR3 is TGTGCCAGCAGTGACGGTGGGACATCAAACACTGGAGCTTTCTTT.

This clonotype was observed a few times. The genes are TRBV6-1 and TRBJ2-3; D may be TRBD1 (5 bases). The CDR3 is 14 amino acids. The ends were cut back, 6 bases at V and 4 bases at J, with 14 bases in the middle. In germline, CDR1 is MNHNS, CDR2 SASEGT. CDR3 residues: CASRDPEGADTQYF. The CDR3 region has the DNA TGTGCCAGCAGGGACCCGGAAGGGGCAGATACGCAGTATTTT.

Here the CDR3 DNA reads TGTGCCACCAGCAGAGGGGGACAGGGGCCTGAAGCTTTCTTT. Its translation is CATSRGGQGPEAFF. The chain is built from TRBV15 and TRBJ1-1; 10 nucleotides line up with TRBD1. The germline V gene encodes CDR1 LNHNV and CDR2 YYDKDF (reference sequence). J was trimmed by 6 bases and V by 1 base; bases with no gene match: 2. The CDR3 extends over 14 amino acids.

This clonotype was found a few times. This CDR3 fails to terminate in the conserved phenylalanine or tryptophan, so it likely reflects a read error. This chain uses TRBV28 with TRBJ1-1, with TRBD1 identical over 8 bases. With 2 bases clipped from V and 8 bases from J, the junction kept 10 bases outside the gene matches. Germline V lookup: CDR1 MDHEN, CDR2 SYDVKM. The CDR3 loop spans 15 amino acids. Here the CDR3 reads CASSLGGDRGREAFL. In DNA, the CDR3 is TGTGCCAGCAGTTTAGGGGGTGACAGGGGTCGAGAAGCTTTCCTT.

This clonotype has only a few counts. The J gene is TRBJ1-5, the V gene TRBV20-1; tentatively, D is TRBD1 (6 bases). With 3 bases removed from V and 6 bases from J, the gap between germline ends came to 12 bases. The germline CDR1 and CDR2 sequences are DFQATT and SNEGSKA (reference sequence). The CDR3 is 13 residues long. As DNA, the CDR3 is TGCAGTGCTAGCGCAGGGGAGACTCAGCCCCAGCATTTT. It encodes CSASAGETQPQHF.

This clonotype was found a few times. V gene TRBV6-1 combines with J gene TRBJ1-2, with 7 bases identical to TRBD1. Germline-derived CDR1 and CDR2 are MNHNS and SASEGT. The CDR3 is made up of 13 amino acids. V shed 7 bases, J shed 6 bases, and the junction held 8 bases outside the gene matches. The CDR3 loop is CASIRQGGNGYTF. The CDR3 DNA follows: TGTGCCAGCATCCGTCAGGGGGGGAATGGCTACACCTTC.

The V and J genes are TRBV5-1 and TRBJ2-7; no clear D. Trimming removed 0 bases from V and 0 bases from J, with 10 bases in between. The CDR3 has 15 amino acids. The V gene's germline CDR1 is SGHRS and CDR2 YFSETQ. The CDR3: CASSLAGRISYEQYF. For the CDR3, the DNA is TGCGCCAGCAGCTTGGCCGGCAGAATCTCCTACGAGCAGTACTTC.

With respect to this clonotype: This may be a read error: a much more frequent sequence differs by one nucleotide. This chain uses TRBV10-3 with TRBJ2-3, with D uncertain. This CDR3 comprises 12 residues. Germline-derived CDR1 and CDR2 are ENHRY and SYGVKD. CDR3 DNA: TGTACCATCAGTGAAGGCCGGGATACGCAGTATTTT. This gives the protein CTISEGRDTQYF.

This clonotype was seen at least ten times. The V call is TRBV2, the J call TRBJ1-2, with 9 bases aligning to TRBD1. The CDR3 loop spans 14 amino acids. The germline gives CDR1 SNHLY, CDR2 FYNNEI. The V and J ends lost 4 bases and 4 bases, in that order; junction bases with no gene match: 4. CDR3 coding DNA: TGTGCCAGCAGTGCCGGGACAGGGAGCTATGGCTACACCTTC. It yields the protein CASSAGTGSYGYTF.

The rearrangement joins TRBV5-1 to TRBJ1-1, with 8 bases identical to TRBD1. Germline CDR1 reads SGHRS; CDR2 reads YFSETQ. Losses at the gene ends were 3 bases for V and 7 bases for J; bases not matched to a gene: 5. This CDR3 is 13 amino acids long. The CDR3 DNA is TGCGCCAGCAGCTCCGGACAGGGTGTTGAAGCTTTCTTT. Translating it yields CASSSGQGVEAFF.

V and J are TRBV19 and TRBJ1-2; a possible D gene is TRBD1 (5 bases). Germline V lookup: CDR1 LNHDA, CDR2 SQIVND (reference sequence). The CDR3 runs to 12 residues. Trimming shortened V by 4 bases and J by 7 bases, and 10 bases separated the two germline ends. For the CDR3, the DNA is TGTGCCAGTAGTAGGGGCAATGCTGGCTACACCTTC. Translating gives CASSRGNAGYTF.

This clonotype was seen many times. The chain combines TRBV30 with TRBJ2-1; the match to TRBD2 covers 10 bases. Trimming at V came to 3 bases and at J to 15 bases, leaving 14 bases not matched to a gene. CDR1 and CDR2 (germline): GTSNPN, SVGIG (reference sequence). The CDR3 is 14 residues long. The CDR3 loop reads CAWSELRGLARTFF. DNA of the CDR3: TGTGCCTGGAGCGAACTCAGGGGACTAGCGAGGACGTTCTTC.

V gene TRBV30 combines with J gene TRBJ1-2, with 10 positions matching TRBD1. Germline V lookup: CDR1 GTSNPN, CDR2 SVGIG (reference sequence). V gave up 2 bases and J gave up 13 bases; unmatched junction bases: 4. The CDR3 loop spans 11 amino acids. The CDR3 sequence is CAWSRQGACTF. The CDR3 coding sequence is TGTGCCTGGAGTCGACAGGGGGCTTGCACCTTC.

This clonotype showed up many times. The chain carries TRBV11-2 and TRBJ2-5; D may be TRBD1 or TRBD2 (5 bases each). The length of the CDR3 is 17 residues. The germline gives CDR1 SGHAT, CDR2 FQNNGV. Trimming took 2 bases from V and 1 from J, leaving 17 bases between them. The DNA for the CDR3 is TGTGCCAGCAGCTTACGGGGCCTTGGGTTGGCCCAAGAGACCCAGTACTTC. Amino acid sequence: CASSLRGLGLAQETQYF.

The sample holds a few counts of this clonotype. The V gene is TRBV27, the J gene TRBJ2-3; 11 nucleotides match TRBD2. V was clipped by 5 bases and J by 0 bases; unmatched bases: 10. The CDR3 contains 18 residues. CDR1 is MNHEY and CDR2 is SMNVEV in the germline V gene (reference sequence). CDR3 sequence (DNA): TGTGCCAGCAGTCCTCGACTAGCGGGAACCACTAGCACAGATACGCAGTATTTT. It is translated as CASSPRLAGTTSTDTQYF.

V usage is TRBV14 and J usage is TRBJ1-2; D gene uncertain. Per the germline V gene, CDR1 is SGHDN and CDR2 is FVKESK. CDR3 length: 13 amino acids. The V end lost 5 bases, the J end lost 7 bases, and 14 bases lay between the germline ends. DNA of the CDR3: TGTGCCAGCAGCAGGCTCGGGAGAATTGGCTACACCTTC. This sequence encodes CASSRLGRIGYTF. The full variable domain, its missing parts supplied by reference TRBV14 and TRBJ1-2, is EAGVTQFPSHSVIEKGQTVTLRCDPISGHDNLYWYRRVMGKEIKFLLHFVKESKQDESGMPNNRFLAERTGGTYSTLKVQPAELEDSGVYFCASSRLGRIGYTFGSGTRLTVV.

This chain connects TRBV3-1 to TRBJ1-2; no clear D. Germline CDR1 LGHDT, CDR2 YNNKEL (reference sequence). The V and J ends lost 4 bases and 5 bases respectively, with 8 bases between them. The CDR3 has 12 residues. The chain's CDR3 is CASSLRLYGYTF. The CDR3 DNA sequence: TGTGCCAGCAGCCTTCGCCTTTATGGCTACACCTTC.

Many counts were recorded for this clonotype. The chain joins TRBV11-1 to TRBJ2-7, with a weak D call TRBD1 (6 bases). CDR1 and CDR2 from the germline V gene are SGHAT and FQDESV (reference sequence). The CDR3 has 14 residues. Trimming removed 5 bases at V and 3 bases at J, with 14 bases between. CDR3 loop: CASSPTDRRYEQYF. Here the CDR3 DNA reads TGTGCCAGCAGCCCCACGGACAGACGCTACGAGCAGTACTTC.